The clone carrying this TCR beta chain was seen many times. Its antigen is still unknown. The making of cDNA relied on 5'RACE with 10-nucleotide random UMIs. TCRdb passed the 5' RACE reads through MiXCR, listing each CDR3 protein once. The sample has 45,000 to 50,000 distinct CDR3 sequences; around 2.9% are singletons. The data were obtained in a study of neurological immune-mediated disorders. Study-wide findings and caveats: Association of the multiple sclerosis repertoire cluster with clinical or MRI features was not observed for any feature. When repertoires were grouped phylogenetically, those of 18 of 34 multiple sclerosis patients fell into one related-CDR3 cluster, a possible signature.

V lost 8 bases to trimming and J lost 0 bases, with 10 bases between them. CDR1 MNHNS and CDR2 SASEGT come from the germline V gene. The CDR3 is 13 residues long. Unsorted libraries were derived from 2 million PBMCs stored at -80 C. Sequences were obtained from PBMCs. V gene TRBV6-1 combines with J gene TRBJ1-2, with no clear D. This clonotype was obtained from a woman aged 45-60 years with multiple sclerosis. CDR3 sequence reads: CASRTTTNYGYTF. DNA for the CDR3: TGTGCCAGCCGTACCACCACTAACTATGGCTACACCTTC.